The TCR beta chain described here comes from a study of blood T cell repertoires in COVID-19 (dated by TCRdb to 2020 to 2022). A note on the overall study: Samples covering the acute and convalescent phases of COVID-19 were provided by collaborators in the United States, Italy and Spain. The material from the prospective study consisted of cDNA or gDNA derived from T cells, B-cell-depleted T cells, or PBMCs. Subjects who had been exposed to COVID-19, were actively infected with it, or had recovered from it provided the deeply sampled blood TCRbeta repertoires that made up the dataset. The repertoires were released in a freely available public database meant as a resource for research on the immune response to SARS-CoV-2. Samples came from the ongoing ImmuneRACE study (first 160 participants) plus 1,254 subjects from 6 global collaborators. Sample metadata almost always included a de-identified subject ID, COVID-19 status, age in years and sex. Where available, HLA class I and class II types were taken from metadata supplied by the sample provider and were not determined by assay-based typing.

The full study reports these points: Clinical and demographic metadata were provided uncurated, with the amount varying by source and participant.

With respect to this clone: The antigen it recognizes is unknown. It has no much larger one-base neighbor in the sample; base qualities were not kept.

Participants in the prospective study were aged roughly 18 to 100 years, lived in 20 to 25 United States geographic areas, and enrolled through a virtual design. To assign participants to cohorts, the prospective study relied on clinical history that participants themselves reported in a screening survey and a study questionnaire. Exposed participants had been in contact with someone with a PCR-confirmed or clinician-diagnosed COVID-19 case within 2 weeks of study entry. In the prospective study, whole blood, serum and a nasopharyngeal or oropharyngeal swab were collected from each participant by mobile phlebotomists. Prospective study participants could optionally give additional blood draws and questionnaires over an approximately two-month period. Before DNA extraction, prospective study blood samples were shipped either frozen or at room temperature. TCRbeta CDR3 regions were amplified from genomic DNA using the immunoSEQ Assay, a bias-controlled multiplex PCR. Processing in the source paper ran as follows. The number of nucleated cells in each sample was estimated by amplification of reference gene primers within the assay. To quantify the absolute abundance of each unique TCRbeta CDR3 rearrangement, sequence reads were collapsed and filtered. For each sample, productive Simpson clonality was calculated by taking the square root of Simpson's diversity index across productive rearrangements. TCRdb took this table from immuneACCESS and kept in-frame rearrangements with V and J called. Such tables lack part of the clones; where checked against another copy, unresolved V genes explain under half of the gap, and the rest is unexplained. The DNA gave D and trimming, while V, J and clone size come from that table. The sample includes 300,000 or so clones, with roughly nine tenths observed a single time. 2.5% to 3% of the sample belongs to the ten largest clones.

Its CDR3 holds 15 amino acids, cysteine through phenylalanine. Only CDR3 DNA is held: 45 bases, read in frame from base 1. CDR1 SNHLY and CDR2 FYNNEI were looked up in the germline V gene. Compared with germline, V lacks 4 bases and J lacks 2 bases; bases without a gene match: 7. The chain is encoded by TRBV2 joined to TRBJ2-7, and 8 junctional nucleotides match TRBD2. Source material: PBMCs or T cells enriched from blood (not recorded which). The receptor comes from a woman between 50 and 59 years old who had been exposed to COVID-19. The DNA sequence follows: TGTGCCAGCAGTGGAGGACTAGCCGAAACCTACGAGCAGTACTTC. Protein translation: CASSGGLAETYEQYF.